This entry describes one T cell receptor beta chain. Its matching antigen is unknown. This specimen belongs to a study of post-analysis software for immune sequencing data. V was trimmed by 1 base and J by 4 bases, leaving 15 bases between them. The germline V gene has CDR1 SGHRS and CDR2 YFSETQ. This CDR3 region has 15 residues. Carried by the TCR beta cDNA libraries were unique molecular identifiers. TCRdb fed the PCR reads into MiXCR, producing one record per CDR3 protein. The data hold around 400,000 distinct CDR3 sequences, with 30% to 45% observed a single time. Findings and limits, study-wide: There were roughly 5 TRBV segments more frequent in patients than controls, and TRBV5-6, TRBV5-1 and TRBV20-1 were among them.

Sequencing was carried out using blood. The rearrangement links TRBV5-1 to TRBJ2-7; possible D gene TRBD1, 5 bases. This TCR was sampled from a girl aged 5 to 17 with multiple sclerosis. CDR3 DNA sequence: TGCGCCAGCAGCTTGAGTGTGACAGCGATATACGAGCAGTACTTC. Its translation: CASSLSVTAIYEQYF.